The 12 T cell receptor beta chains reported below all come from one sample, sequenced in a study of monozygotic twins with inflammatory bowel disease. One entry per CDR3 protein, without DNA, is what TCRdb gives after re-calling the 5' RACE reads. The sample data list 300,000 to 400,000 distinct CDR3 sequences. Sample: blood. All receptors derive from a human donor with ulcerative colitis or Crohn's disease, or a healthy co-twin of an affected twin (not recorded which).

The gene calls are TRBV5-1 and TRBJ2-1; TCRdb designates TRBD1, a call that cannot be tested without DNA. The CDR3 has 16 residues. Germline V gene sequence: CDR1 SGHRS, CDR2 YFSETQ. The CDR3 here is CASSLDGTGGRVEQFF. Drawing the rest from reference TRBV5-1 and TRBJ2-1, the complete variable domain is KAGVTQTPRYLIKTRGQQVTLSCSPISGHRSVSWYQQTPGQGLQFLFEYFSETQRNKGNFPGRFSGRQFSNSRSEMNVSTLELGDSALYLCASSLDGTGGRVEQFFGPGTRLTVL.

V usage is TRBV28 and J usage is TRBJ1-2. The length of the CDR3 is 14 residues. The germline V gene encodes CDR1 MDHEN and CDR2 SYDVKM. CDR3 loop: CASSRSGFDGGYTF.

The gene calls are TRBV4-2 and TRBJ2-7. This CDR3 spans 13 amino acids. CDR1 is LGHNA and CDR2 is YNFKEQ in the germline V gene. CDR3 protein: CASSQVSDGEQYF.

This CDR3 is CASSVDPGEETQYF. This chain links TRBV9 with TRBJ2-5; TCRdb's D gene call, TRBD1, goes unchecked for lack of DNA. Germline values: CDR1 SGDLS, CDR2 YYNGEE. CDR3 size: 14 residues.

V gene TRBV20-1 combines with J gene TRBJ2-4; TCRdb picks TRBD2, but there is no DNA to check that call. The CDR3 is 18 amino acids. The germline V gene encodes CDR1 DFQATT and CDR2 SNEGSKA (reference sequence). The CDR3 sequence: CSARDPKAGFFSRNIQYF.

V gene TRBV7-3 combines with J gene TRBJ2-7; with no DNA, the TCRdb D assignment of TRBD2 cannot be verified. Germline CDR1 and CDR2: SGHTA and FQGTGA. The CDR3 has 14 residues. The CDR3 here is CASSSGLGGNEQYF.

The V and J genes are TRBV18 and TRBJ2-6. In germline, CDR1 is KGHSH, CDR2 LQKENI. The CDR3 has 15 residues. CDR3 sequence: CASSPFAVGANVLTF.

The CDR3 reads CASSLPSMGAETQYF. V gene TRBV28 combines with J gene TRBJ2-5; TCRdb's D gene call, TRBD1, goes unchecked for lack of DNA. This CDR3 spans 15 amino acids. Germline V lookup: CDR1 MDHEN, CDR2 SYDVKM.

This chain links TRBV28 with TRBJ1-5. Germline V gene lookup returns CDR1 MDHEN and CDR2 SYDVKM. The CDR3 has 12 amino acids. The CDR3 reads CASTISNQPQHF.

The chain recombines TRBV6-2 or TRBV6-3 with TRBJ2-1; as DNA is missing, the TRBD1 call by TCRdb cannot be tested. Germline loops: CDR1 MNHEY, CDR2 SVGEGT. The length of the CDR3 is 16 residues. CDR3 amino acids: CASTRPVLRDAGEQFF.

The chain combines TRBV28 with TRBJ2-1; TCRdb outputs TRBD1, but without DNA this stays unchecked. This CDR3 is built from 15 residues. CDR1 and CDR2 from the germline V gene are MDHEN and SYDVKM. The CDR3 here is CASSSPSVGFAEQFF.

The chain is built from TRBV5-1 and TRBJ1-5; no DNA is available, so the TRBD1 call from TCRdb remains unchecked. The CDR3 extends over 15 amino acids. The germline CDR1 and CDR2 sequences are SGHRS and YFSETQ. CDR3 protein: CASSLVGASNQPQHF.